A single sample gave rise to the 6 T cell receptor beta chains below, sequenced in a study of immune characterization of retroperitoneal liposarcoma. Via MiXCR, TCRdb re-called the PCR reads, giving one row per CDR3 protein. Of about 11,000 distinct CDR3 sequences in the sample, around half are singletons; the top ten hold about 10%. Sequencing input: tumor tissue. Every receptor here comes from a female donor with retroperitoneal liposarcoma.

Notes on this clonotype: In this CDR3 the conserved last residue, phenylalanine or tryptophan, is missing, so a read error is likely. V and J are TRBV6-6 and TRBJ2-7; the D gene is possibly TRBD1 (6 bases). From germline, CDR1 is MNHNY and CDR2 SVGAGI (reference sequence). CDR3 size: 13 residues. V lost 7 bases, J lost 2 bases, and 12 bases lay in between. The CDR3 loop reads CASTPEGAYEQYL. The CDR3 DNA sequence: TGTGCCAGCACTCCCGAGGGGGCCTACGAGCAGTACTTA.

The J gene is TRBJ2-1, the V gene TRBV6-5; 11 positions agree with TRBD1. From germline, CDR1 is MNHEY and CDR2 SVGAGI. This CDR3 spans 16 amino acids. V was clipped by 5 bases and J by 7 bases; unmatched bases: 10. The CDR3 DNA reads TGTGCCAGCAGTCGCAAGCCGGGACAGGGGGGAAATGAGCAGTTCTTC. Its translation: CASSRKPGQGGNEQFF.

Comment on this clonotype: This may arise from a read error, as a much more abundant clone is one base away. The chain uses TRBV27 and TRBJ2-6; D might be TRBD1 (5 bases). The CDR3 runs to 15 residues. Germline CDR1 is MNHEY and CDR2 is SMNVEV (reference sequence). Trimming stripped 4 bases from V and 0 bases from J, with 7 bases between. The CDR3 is CASSSRGSGANVLTF. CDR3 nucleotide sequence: TGTGCCAGCAGTTCAAGGGGCTCTGGGGCCAACGTCCTGACTTTC.

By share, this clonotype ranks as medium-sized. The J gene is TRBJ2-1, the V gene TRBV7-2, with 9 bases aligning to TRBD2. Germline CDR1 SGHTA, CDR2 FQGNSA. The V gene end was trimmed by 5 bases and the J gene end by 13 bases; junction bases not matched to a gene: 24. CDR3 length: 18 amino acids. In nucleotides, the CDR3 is TGTGCCAGCAGCCCACGCCCCTCGCTAGCGGGGATGCAAGAGACCCAGTTCTTC. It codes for CASSPRPSLAGMQETQFF.

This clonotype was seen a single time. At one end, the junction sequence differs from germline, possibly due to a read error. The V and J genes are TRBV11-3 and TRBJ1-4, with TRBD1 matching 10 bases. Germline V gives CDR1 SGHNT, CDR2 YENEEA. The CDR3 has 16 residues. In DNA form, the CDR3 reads TGTGTCAGCAGCCCTCCGGGACAGGGGATAAATGAAAAACTGTTTTTT. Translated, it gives CVSSPPGQGINEKLFF.

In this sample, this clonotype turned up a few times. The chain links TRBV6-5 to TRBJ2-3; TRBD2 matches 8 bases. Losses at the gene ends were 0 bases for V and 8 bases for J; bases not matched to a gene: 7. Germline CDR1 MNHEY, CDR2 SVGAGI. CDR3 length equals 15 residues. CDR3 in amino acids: CASSYSYGGAGTQYF. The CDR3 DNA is TGTGCCAGCAGTTACTCGTACGGGGGGGCAGGTACGCAGTATTTT.